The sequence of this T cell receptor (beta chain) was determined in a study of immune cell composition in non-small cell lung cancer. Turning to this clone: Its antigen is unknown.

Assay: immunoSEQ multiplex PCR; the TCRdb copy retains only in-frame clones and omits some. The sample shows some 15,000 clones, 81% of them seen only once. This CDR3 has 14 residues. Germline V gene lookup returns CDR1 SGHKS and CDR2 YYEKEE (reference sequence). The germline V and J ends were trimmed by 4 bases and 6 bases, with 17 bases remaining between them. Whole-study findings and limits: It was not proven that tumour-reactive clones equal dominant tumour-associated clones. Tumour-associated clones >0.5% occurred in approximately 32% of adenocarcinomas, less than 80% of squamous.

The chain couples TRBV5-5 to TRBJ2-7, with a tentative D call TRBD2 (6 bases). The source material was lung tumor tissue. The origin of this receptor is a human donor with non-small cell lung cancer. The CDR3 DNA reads TGTGCCAGCAGCCCGGTGGGGGGATTGAGCGAGCAGTACTTC. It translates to CASSPVGGLSEQYF.